This T cell receptor (beta chain) is from a study of blood T cell repertoires in COVID-19. The overall study: The origin of the acute and convalescent COVID-19 samples was the United States, Italy and Spain.

Authors' data handling: Reference gene primer amplification yielded estimated nucleated cell counts. TCRdb's copy holds only in-frame clones and misses some; the assay was immunoSEQ multiplex PCR. For V, J and clone size, that table is used; D and trimming come from the DNA. The sample has 85,000 to 120,000 clones, about nine tenths seen once; the top ten hold 1.5% to 2.5%. CDR3 length: 13 residues. CDR1 SGHVS and CDR2 FQNEAQ come from the germline V gene. The V gene lost 1 base and the J gene lost 5 bases, with 9 bases spanning the gap. This TCR was sampled from a woman aged 45-59 years with COVID-19, enrolled during active disease. This chain uses TRBV7-8 with TRBJ2-7, with D possibly TRBD1 on 6 matching bases. The sequenced material came from peripheral blood. CDR3 DNA: TGTGCCAGCAGCTTAGGAGGGGACAACGAGCAGTACTTC. It yields the protein CASSLGGDNEQYF.